One TCR beta chain is described in this entry. The antigen is undetermined. The source of the sample is a study of shared clonotypes between healthy human individuals. Whole-study results and caveats: Shared clonotypes: 4.5% to 5% naive CD4, around 3.5% naive CD8, about 2.5% memory CD4, about 0.4% memory CD8.

TCRdb's copy holds only in-frame clones and misses some; the assay was immunoSEQ multiplex PCR. This sample has approximately 2,200,000 clones; 93% occur once, and the top ten carry more than 1.5%. As defined, naive CD8 cells were CD45RO-negative and positively selected for CCR7, with terminally differentiated effector memory CD45RA+ cells excluded. Material: naive CD8+ T cells from PBMCs. This receptor was obtained from a man aged 18 to 35 in good health. Some clones in this sample may be carry-over from other donors' samples.

CDR3 in DNA: TGTGCCAGCAGCGGGACGGATTATAGCAATCAGCCCCAGCATTTT. Translation gives CASSGTDYSNQPQHF. V gene TRBV9 combines with J gene TRBJ1-5; D gene ambiguous. Germline V gene sequence: CDR1 SGDLS, CDR2 YYNGEE. The germline V and J ends were trimmed by 3 bases and 0 bases, with 10 bases remaining between them. This CDR3 contains 15 residues.